These T cell receptor beta chains were read from a single sample in a study of tumor and adjacent non-tumor tissue in lung cancer. TCRdb analysed the multiplex PCR reads with MiXCR anew, one entry per CDR3 protein. The sample yields around 200,000 distinct CDR3 sequences, less than 80% seen once. The specimen sequenced was lung tumor tissue. The receptor source for this set is a man aged 55 to 70 with non-small cell lung cancer. Each CDR3 is given with its conserved first and last residue. Each record gives: J gene, V gene, clone size, D gene, CDR3 DNA, CDR3 protein. A D gene is named only where the DNA matches it firmly. Some rows mark clone size as missing; the rest say once, few, many or name a class of expanded clone.

TRBJ1-2 TRBV20-1 NA NA TGCAGTGCTAAAGAGGGACAAATCTATGGCTACAACTTC CSAKEGQIYGYNF
TRBJ1-5 TRBV20-1 once NA TGCAGTGCTAGTGGGATGAAGGAACAGCCCCAGCATTTT CSASGMKEQPQHF
TRBJ2-1 TRBV6-5 NA TRBD2 TGTGCCAGCAGTGATACCTGGACCGCGGGAGCCCAGTTCTTC CASSDTWTAGAQFF
TRBJ2-3 TRBV5-1 few NA TGCGCCAGCAGCAGGGGCAGTCAGACAGATACGCAGTATTTT CASSRGSQTDTQYF
TRBJ2-3 TRBV11-2 NA TRBD2 TGTGACAGCAGCTTACTAGCGGGGGGGCCCACAGATACGCAGTATTTT CDSSLLAGGPTDTQYF
TRBJ2-7 TRBV6-1 many TRBD2 TGTGCCAGCAAGGGGACTAGCGGTTCCTACGAGCAGTACTTC CASKGTSGSYEQYF
TRBJ2-3 TRBV4-2 NA NA TGTGCCAGCAGCCAAGATATCCGTGGCAATCAGCCCCAGTATTTT CASSQDIRGNQPQYF
TRBJ1-2 TRBV11-2 NA TRBD1 TGTACCAGCAGGTTAGCCGGGACAGGAAACTATTGCTACACCTTC CTSRLAGTGNYCYTF
TRBJ2-2 TRBV20-1 NA NA TGCAGTGCAGGCCCCCCAGGGACCGGGAAGCTGTGTTTT CSAGPPGTGKLCF
TRBJ2-1 TRBV20-1 many TRBD2 TGCAGTGCTAGAGGACTAGCGGATTACAATGAGCAGTTCTTC CSARGLADYNEQFF
TRBJ2-7 TRBV4-2 NA TRBD1 TGTGCCAGCAGCCAATTACAGGGGGCCCTGGCAGGAGAGCAGTACTTC CASSQLQGALAGEQYF
TRBJ2-3 TRBV12-3/TRBV12-4 few NA TGTGCCAGCAGTTTTCTAGCCGCCACAGATACGCAGTATTTT CASSFLAATDTQYF
TRBJ2-5 TRBV11-1 many TRBD1 TGTGCCAGCACGGACAGGGGAGAGACCCAGTACTTC CASTDRGETQYF
TRBJ1-2 TRBV11-2 many NA TGTGCCAGCAGCCCCGGGGAGGGGGTATGGTATGGCTACACCTTC CASSPGEGVWYGYTF
TRBJ1-2 TRBV20-1 NA NA TGCAGTGCTACAGGGGTAGGGAATGACTACACCTTC CSATGVGNDYTF
TRBJ2-1 TRBV29-1 NA TRBD2 TGCAGCGTTCAAACCTGGACTAGCGGGGGGTCGAGCTCCTGCAATGAGCAGTTCTTC CSVQTWTSGGSSSCNEQFF
TRBJ1-4 TRBV28 NA TRBD1 TGTGCCAGCAGGGACAGGCCCATAACTAAAGAAAAACTGTTTTTT CASRDRPITKEKLFF
TRBJ2-5 TRBV6-6 NA NA TGTGCCGGCAGTTACCCATCCCGATTTCAAGAGACCCAGGATCAAGAGACCCAGTACTTC CAGSYPSRFQETQDQETQYF
TRBJ1-4 TRBV20-1 many TRBD1 TGCAGTGCTACCCCAGGGGGAGGTGAAAAACTGTTTTTT CSATPGGGEKLFF
TRBJ1-1 TRBV29-1 many TRBD1 TGCAGCGTTGTGACAGGGGTGAACACTGAAGCTTTCTTT CSVVTGVNTEAFF
TRBJ2-3 TRBV11-2 once NA TGTGTCAGGAACTTAGGCGTGCGTTCTAGCACAGATACGCAGTATTTT CVRNLGVRSSTDTQYF
TRBJ1-1 TRBV11-1 NA NA TGTGCCAGCAGCTTAACACCCGGTGAAGCTTTGTTT CASSLTPGEALF
TRBJ2-1 TRBV11-3 once NA TGTGACACCAACTTAGAGGGTAGCGTCAATGAGCAGTTCTTC CDTNLEGSVNEQFF
TRBJ2-1 TRBV11-2 NA NA TGTGCGAGCAGCCCACATTCTAGGAGCTCATACAATGAGCAGTTCTTC CASSPHSRSSYNEQFF
TRBJ1-3 TRBV20-1 NA TRBD1 TGCAGTGCTACCACAGGGGATAGTGGAAACACCATTTATTTT CSATTGDSGNTIYF
TRBJ2-7 TRBV11-3 NA NA TGTGCCAGGAGCTTAACTGAGGGATCCCACGAGCAGTACTTC CARSLTEGSHEQYF
TRBJ2-7 TRBV5-6 few NA TGTGCCAGCAGTTTTACCTGGCCCGGGGAGCAGTACTTC CASSFTWPGEQYF
TRBJ2-1 TRBV19 NA TRBD1 TGTGCCAGTAGTCTCCGGGACAGGTCGGTTGAGGAGCAGTTCTTC CASSLRDRSVEEQFF